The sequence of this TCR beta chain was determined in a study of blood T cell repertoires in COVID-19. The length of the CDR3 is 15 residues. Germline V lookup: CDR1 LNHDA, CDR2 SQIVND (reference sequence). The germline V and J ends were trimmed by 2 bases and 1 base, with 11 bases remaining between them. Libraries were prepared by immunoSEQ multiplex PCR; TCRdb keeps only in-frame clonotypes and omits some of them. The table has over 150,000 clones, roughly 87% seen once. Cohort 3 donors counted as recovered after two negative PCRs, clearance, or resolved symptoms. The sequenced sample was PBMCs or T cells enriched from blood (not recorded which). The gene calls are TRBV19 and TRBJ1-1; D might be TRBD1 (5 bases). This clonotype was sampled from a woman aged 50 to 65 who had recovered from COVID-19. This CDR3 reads CASSILYRQNTEAFF. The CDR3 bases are TGTGCCAGTAGTATACTATACAGGCAGAACACTGAAGCTTTCTTT. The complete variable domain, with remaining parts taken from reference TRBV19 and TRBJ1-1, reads DGGITQSPKYLFRKEGQNVTLSCEQNLNHDAMYWYRQDPGQGLRLIYYSQIVNDFQKGDIAEGYSVSREKKESFPLTVTSAQKNPTAFYLCASSILYRQNTEAFFGQGTRLTVV.